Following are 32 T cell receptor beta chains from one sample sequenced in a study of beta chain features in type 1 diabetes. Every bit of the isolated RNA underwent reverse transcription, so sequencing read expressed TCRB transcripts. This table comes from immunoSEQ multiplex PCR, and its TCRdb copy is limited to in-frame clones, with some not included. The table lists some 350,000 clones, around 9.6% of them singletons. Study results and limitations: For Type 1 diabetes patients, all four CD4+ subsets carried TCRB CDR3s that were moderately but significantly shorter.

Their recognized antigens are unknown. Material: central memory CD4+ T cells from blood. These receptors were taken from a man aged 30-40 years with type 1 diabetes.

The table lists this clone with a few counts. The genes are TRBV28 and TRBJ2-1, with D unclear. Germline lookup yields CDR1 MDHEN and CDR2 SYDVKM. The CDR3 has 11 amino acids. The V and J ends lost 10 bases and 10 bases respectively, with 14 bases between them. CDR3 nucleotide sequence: TGTGCCACCTGGACGGCCGGGGAGCAGTTCTTC. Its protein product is CATWTAGEQFF.

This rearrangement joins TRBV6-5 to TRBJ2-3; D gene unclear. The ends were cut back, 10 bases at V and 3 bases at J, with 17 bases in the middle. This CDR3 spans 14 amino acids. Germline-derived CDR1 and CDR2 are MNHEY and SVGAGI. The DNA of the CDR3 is TGTGCCATCAGATCAGCGCAGGCGACAGATACGCAGTATTTT. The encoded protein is CAIRSAQATDTQYF.

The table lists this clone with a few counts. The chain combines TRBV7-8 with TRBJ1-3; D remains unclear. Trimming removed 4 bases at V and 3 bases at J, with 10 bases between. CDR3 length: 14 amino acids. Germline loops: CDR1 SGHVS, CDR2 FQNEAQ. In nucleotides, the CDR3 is TGTGCCAGCAGCTCCGGAGTCAGTGGAAACACCATATATTTT. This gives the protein CASSSGVSGNTIYF.

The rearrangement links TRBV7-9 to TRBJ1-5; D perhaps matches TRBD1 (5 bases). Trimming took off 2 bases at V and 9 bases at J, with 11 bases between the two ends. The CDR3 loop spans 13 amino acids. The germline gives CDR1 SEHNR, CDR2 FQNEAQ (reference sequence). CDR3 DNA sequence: TGTGCCAGCAGCTTAATGGGGGGGTCGCCCCAGCATTTT. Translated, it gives CASSLMGGSPQHF.

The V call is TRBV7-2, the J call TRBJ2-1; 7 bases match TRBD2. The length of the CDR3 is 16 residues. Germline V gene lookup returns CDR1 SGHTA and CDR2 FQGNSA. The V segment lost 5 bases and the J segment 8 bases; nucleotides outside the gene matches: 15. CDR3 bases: TGTGCCAGCAGCCCGCTGGGGGGGAGTGGTTATGATGAGCAGTTCTTC. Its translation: CASSPLGGSGYDEQFF.

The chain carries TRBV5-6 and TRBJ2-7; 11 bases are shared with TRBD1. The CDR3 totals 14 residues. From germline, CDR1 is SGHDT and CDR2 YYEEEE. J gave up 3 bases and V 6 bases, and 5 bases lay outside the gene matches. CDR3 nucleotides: TGTGCCAGCATCCCGGGACAGGGGGACTACGAGCAGTACTTC. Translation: CASIPGQGDYEQYF.

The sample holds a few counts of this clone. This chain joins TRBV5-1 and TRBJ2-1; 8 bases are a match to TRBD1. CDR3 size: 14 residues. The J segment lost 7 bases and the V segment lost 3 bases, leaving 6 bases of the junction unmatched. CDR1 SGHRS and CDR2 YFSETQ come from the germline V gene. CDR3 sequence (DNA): TGCGCCAGCAGCTGGACGACAGGGGCAAATGAGCAGTTCTTC. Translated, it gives CASSWTTGANEQFF.

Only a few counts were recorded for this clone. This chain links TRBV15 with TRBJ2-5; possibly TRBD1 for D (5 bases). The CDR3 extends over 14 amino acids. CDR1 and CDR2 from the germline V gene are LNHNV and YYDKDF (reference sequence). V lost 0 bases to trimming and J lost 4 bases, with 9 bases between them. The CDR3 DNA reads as TGTGCCACCAGCAGAGAGGGCCAGGGAGAGACCCAGTACTTC. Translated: CATSREGQGETQYF.

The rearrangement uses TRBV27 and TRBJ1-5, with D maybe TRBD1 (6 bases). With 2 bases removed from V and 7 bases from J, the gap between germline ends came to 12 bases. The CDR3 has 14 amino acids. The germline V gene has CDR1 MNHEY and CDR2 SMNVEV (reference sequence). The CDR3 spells CASSLMGAGQPQHF. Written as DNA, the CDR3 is TGTGCCAGCAGTTTAATGGGGGCTGGGCAGCCCCAGCATTTT.

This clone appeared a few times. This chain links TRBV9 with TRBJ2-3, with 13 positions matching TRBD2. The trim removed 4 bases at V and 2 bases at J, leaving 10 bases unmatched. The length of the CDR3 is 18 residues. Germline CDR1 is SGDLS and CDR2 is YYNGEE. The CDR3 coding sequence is TGTGCCAGCAGCAAGCAGGGGACTAGCGGGACTTACACAGATACGCAGTATTTT. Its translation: CASSKQGTSGTYTDTQYF. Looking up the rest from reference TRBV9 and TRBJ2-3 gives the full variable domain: DSGVTQTPKHLITATGQRVTLRCSPRSGDLSVYWYQQSLDQGLQFLIQYYNGEERAKGNILERFSAQQFPDLHSELNLSSLELGDSALYFCASSKQGTSGTYTDTQYFGPGTRLTVL.

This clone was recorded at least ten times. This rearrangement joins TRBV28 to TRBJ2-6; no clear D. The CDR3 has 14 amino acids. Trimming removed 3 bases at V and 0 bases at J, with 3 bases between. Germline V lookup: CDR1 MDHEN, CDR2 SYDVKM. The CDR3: CASSFRSGANVLTF. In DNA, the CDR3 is TGTGCCAGCAGTTTCCGCTCTGGGGCCAACGTCCTGACTTTC.

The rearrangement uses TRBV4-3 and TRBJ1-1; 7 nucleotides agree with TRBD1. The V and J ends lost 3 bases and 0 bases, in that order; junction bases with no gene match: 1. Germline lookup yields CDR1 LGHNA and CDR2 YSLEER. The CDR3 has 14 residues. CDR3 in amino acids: CASSQTGLNTEAFF. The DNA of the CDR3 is TGCGCCAGCAGCCAGACAGGGCTGAACACTGAAGCTTTCTTT.

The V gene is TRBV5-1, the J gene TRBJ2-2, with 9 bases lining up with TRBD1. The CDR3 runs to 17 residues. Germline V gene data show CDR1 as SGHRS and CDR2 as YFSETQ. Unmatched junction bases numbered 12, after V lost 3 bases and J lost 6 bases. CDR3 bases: TGCGCCAGCAGCTACGATTCCGGGACAGGGTTAGCCGGGGAGCTGTTTTTT. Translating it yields CASSYDSGTGLAGELFF.

The CDR3: CASSLVAGANTGELFF. The DNA for the CDR3 is TGTGCCAGCAGCTTGGTTGCGGGTGCGAACACCGGGGAGCTGTTTTTT. The rearrangement joins TRBV5-4 to TRBJ2-2, with a possible D match to TRBD2 (5 bases). V was cut by 0 bases and J by 0 bases, with 9 bases left in between. CDR1 and CDR2 from the germline V gene are SGHNT and YYREEE (reference sequence). The CDR3 is 16 amino acids.

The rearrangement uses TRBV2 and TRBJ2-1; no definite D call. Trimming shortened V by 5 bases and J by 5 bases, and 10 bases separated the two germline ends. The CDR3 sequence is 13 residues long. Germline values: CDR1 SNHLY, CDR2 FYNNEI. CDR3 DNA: TGTGCCAGCAGTAGATCCCGGGACAATGAGCAGTTCTTC. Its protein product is CASSRSRDNEQFF.

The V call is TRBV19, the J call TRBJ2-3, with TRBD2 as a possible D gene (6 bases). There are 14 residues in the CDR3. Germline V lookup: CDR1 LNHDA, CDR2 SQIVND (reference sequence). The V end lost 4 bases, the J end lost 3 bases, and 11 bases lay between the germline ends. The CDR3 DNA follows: TGTGCCAGTAGTAAGGTAGCGGTGACAGATACGCAGTATTTT. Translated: CASSKVAVTDTQYF.

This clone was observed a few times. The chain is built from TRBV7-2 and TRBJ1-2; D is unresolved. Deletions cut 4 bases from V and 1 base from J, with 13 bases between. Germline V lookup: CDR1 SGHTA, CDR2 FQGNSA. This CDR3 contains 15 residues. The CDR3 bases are TGTGCCAGCAGCTCCACACCGTCTCATAACTATGGCTACACCTTC. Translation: CASSSTPSHNYGYTF.

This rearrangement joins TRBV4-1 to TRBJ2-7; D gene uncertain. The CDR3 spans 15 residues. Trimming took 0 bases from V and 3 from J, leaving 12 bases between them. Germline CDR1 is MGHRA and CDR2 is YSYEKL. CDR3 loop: CASSQDGQNFYEQYF. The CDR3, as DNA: TGCGCCAGCAGCCAAGACGGCCAGAATTTCTACGAGCAGTACTTC.

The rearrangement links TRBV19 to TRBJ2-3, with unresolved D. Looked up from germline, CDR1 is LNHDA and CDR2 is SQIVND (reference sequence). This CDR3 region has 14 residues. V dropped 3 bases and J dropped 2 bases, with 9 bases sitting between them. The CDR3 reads CASSMGQPTDTQYF. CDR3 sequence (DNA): TGTGCCAGTAGTATGGGTCAACCCACAGATACGCAGTATTTT.

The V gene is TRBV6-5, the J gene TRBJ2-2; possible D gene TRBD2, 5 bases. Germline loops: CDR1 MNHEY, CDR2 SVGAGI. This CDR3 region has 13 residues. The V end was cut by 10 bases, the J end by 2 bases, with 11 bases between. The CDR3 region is CATKDSNTGELFF. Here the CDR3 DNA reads TGTGCCACCAAGGACTCTAACACCGGGGAGCTGTTTTTT.

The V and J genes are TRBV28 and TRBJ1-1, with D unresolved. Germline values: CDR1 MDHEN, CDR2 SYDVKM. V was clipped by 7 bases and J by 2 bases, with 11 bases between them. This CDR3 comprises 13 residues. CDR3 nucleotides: TGTGCCAGCAATTCGGGCGGTAACACTGAAGCTTTCTTT. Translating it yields CASNSGGNTEAFF.

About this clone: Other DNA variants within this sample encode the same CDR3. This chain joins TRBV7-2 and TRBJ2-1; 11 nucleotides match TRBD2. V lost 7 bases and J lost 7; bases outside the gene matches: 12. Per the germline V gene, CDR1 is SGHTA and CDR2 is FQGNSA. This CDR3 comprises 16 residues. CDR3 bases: TGTGCCAGCACCCCTCGTGGGACTAGCGGAGGTAATGAGCAGTTCTTC. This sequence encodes CASTPRGTSGGNEQFF. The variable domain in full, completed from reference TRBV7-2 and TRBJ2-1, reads GAGVSQSPSNKVTEKGKDVELRCDPISGHTALYWYRQSLGQGLEFLIYFQGNSAPDKSGLPSDRFSAERTGGSVSTLTIQRTQQEDSAVYLCASTPRGTSGGNEQFFGPGTRLTVL.

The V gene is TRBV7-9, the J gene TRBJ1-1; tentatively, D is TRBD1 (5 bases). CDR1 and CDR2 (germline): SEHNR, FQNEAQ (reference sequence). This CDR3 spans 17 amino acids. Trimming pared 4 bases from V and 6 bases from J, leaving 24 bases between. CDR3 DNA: TGTGCCAGCAGCTCACGAAACGACAGATCCCTTTGGCCTGAAGCTTTCTTT. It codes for CASSSRNDRSLWPEAFF.

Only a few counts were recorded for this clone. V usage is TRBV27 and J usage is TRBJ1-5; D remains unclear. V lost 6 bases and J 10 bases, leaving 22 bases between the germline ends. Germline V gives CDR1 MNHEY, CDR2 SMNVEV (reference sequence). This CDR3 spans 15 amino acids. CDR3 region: CASRAGSGRSSPQHF. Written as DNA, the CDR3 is TGTGCCAGCAGGGCGGGGTCGGGTCGATCCAGCCCCCAGCATTTT.

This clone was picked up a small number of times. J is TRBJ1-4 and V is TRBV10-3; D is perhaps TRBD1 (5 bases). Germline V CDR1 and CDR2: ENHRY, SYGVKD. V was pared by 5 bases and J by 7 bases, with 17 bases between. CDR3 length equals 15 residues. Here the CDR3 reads CAISLGGGRGEKLFF. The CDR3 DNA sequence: TGTGCCATCAGTCTCGGGGGAGGGAGAGGTGAAAAACTGTTTTTT.

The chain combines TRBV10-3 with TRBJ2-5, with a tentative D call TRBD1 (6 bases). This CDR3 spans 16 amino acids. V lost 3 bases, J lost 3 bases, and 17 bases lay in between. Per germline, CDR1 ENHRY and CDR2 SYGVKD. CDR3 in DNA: TGTGCCATCAGTGAAGGCAGGGGCAATCTAAAAGAGACCCAGTACTTC. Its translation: CAISEGRGNLKETQYF.

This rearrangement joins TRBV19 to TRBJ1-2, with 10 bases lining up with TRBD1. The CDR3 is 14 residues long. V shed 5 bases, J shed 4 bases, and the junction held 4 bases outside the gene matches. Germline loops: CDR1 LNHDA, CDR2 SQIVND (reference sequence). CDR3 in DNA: TGTGCCAGTAGTGATGGACAGGGGGTCTATGGCTACACCTTC. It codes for CASSDGQGVYGYTF.

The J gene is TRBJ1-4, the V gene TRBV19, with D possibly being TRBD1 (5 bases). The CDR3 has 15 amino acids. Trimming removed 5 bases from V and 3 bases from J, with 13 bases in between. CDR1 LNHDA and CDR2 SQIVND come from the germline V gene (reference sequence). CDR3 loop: CASSPRDGPNEKLFF. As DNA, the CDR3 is TGTGCCAGTAGTCCCCGGGACGGACCTAATGAAAAACTGTTTTTT.

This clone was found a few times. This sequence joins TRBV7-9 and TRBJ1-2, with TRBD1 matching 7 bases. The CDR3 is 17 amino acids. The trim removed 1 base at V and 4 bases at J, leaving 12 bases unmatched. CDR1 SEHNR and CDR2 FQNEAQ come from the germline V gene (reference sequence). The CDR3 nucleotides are TGTGCCAGCAGCTTAGTCGGTCAAGGGGGCAAGGGCTATGGCTACACCTTC. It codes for CASSLVGQGGKGYGYTF.

The CDR3 coding sequence is TGTGCCAGCAGCGGAGCTACTAGCGGGAGTCGGGTAGAGACCCAGTACTTC. Its translation: CASSGATSGSRVETQYF. The chain combines TRBV11-3 with TRBJ2-5, with 11 bases that match TRBD2. This CDR3 region has 17 residues. CDR1 SGHNT and CDR2 YENEEA come from the germline V gene. V gave up 5 bases and J gave up 4 bases; unmatched junction bases: 12.

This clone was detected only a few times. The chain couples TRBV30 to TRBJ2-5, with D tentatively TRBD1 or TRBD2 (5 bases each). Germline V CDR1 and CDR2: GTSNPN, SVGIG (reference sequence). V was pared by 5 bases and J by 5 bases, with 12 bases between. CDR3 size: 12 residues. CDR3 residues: CAWGRPGETQYF. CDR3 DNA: TGTGCCTGGGGGAGACCAGGGGAGACCCAGTACTTC.

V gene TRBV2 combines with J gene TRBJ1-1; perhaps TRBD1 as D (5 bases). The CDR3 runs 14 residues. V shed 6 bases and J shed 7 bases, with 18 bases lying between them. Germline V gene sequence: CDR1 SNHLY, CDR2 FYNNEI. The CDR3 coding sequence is TGTGCCAGCAGAACCGGGACGGTTGGGGGTGAAGCTTTCTTT. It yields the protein CASRTGTVGGEAFF.